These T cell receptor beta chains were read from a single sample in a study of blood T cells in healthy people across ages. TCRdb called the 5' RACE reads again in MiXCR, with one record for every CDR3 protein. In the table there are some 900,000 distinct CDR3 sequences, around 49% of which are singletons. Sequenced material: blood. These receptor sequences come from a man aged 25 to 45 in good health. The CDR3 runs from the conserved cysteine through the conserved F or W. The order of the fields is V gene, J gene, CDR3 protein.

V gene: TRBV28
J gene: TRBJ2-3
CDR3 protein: CALGAAVGTQYF

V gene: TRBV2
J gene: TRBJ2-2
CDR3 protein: CATTAGVLTGELFF

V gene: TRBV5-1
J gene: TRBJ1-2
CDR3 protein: CASSLDTGNYGYTF

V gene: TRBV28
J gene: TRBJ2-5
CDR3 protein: CASVPYDRGGEQYF

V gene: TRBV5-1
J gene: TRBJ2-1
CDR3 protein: CASSLDSGGFDEQFF

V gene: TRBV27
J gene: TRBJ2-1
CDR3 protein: CASSTPLRWYEQFF

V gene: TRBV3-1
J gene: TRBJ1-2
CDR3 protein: CASSQGGPGGYTF

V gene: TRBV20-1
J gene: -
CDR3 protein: CSVEGCEQYF

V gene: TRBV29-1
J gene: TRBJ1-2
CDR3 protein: CSMGSNYGYTF

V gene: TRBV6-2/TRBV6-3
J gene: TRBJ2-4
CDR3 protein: CASSGTGRAKNIQYF

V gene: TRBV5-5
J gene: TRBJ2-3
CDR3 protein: CASSSRQTDTQYF

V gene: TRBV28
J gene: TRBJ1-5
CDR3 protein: CASSRQLNQPQHF

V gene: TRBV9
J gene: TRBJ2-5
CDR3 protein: CASSAQPRSGETQYF

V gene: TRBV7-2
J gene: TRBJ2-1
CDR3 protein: CASFSAGGGQFF

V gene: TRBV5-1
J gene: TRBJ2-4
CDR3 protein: CASRGEVGTKNIQYF

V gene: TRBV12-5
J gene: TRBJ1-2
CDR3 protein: CASAEYRGGTNGYTF

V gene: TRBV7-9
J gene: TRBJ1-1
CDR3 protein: CASSIKGVDEAFF

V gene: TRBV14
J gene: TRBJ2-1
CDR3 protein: CASSRGGLASSYNEQFF

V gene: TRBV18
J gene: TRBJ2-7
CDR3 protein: CASSQSLDGYDGQYF

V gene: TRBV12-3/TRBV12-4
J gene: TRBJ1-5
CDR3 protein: CASNGPNQPQHF

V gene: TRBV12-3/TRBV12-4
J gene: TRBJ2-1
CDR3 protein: CASSYSRDSPLYNEQFF

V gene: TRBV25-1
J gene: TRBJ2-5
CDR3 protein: CASSESQGPQETQYF

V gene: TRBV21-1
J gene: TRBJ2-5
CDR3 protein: CASSKEAVRKETQYF

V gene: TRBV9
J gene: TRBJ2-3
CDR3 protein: CASSVEGGPEADTQYF

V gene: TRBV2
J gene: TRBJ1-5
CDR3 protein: CASSVQGFNNQPRHF

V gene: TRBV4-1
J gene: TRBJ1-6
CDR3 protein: CASSPGPDNNSPLHF

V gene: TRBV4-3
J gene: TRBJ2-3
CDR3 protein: CASSQDRYLDTQYF

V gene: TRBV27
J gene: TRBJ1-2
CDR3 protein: CASSPGQGDDGYTF

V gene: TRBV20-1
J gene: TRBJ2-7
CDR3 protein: CSAPDLSYEQYF

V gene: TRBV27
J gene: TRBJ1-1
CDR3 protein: CARTRSEAFF

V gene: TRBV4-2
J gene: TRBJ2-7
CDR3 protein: CASSQALLTGTGYEQYF

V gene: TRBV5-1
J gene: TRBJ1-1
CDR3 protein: CASSLAVMELAFF

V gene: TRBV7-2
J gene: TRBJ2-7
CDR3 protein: CAVRGSASYEQYF

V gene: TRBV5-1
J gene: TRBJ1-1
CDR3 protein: CASSKGDRDGDEAFF

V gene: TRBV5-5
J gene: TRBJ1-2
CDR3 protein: CASSADGQRHGYTF

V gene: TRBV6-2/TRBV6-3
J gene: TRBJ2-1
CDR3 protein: CASRDPGGLNEQFF

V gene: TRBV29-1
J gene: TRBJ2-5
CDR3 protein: CSVVVSETQYF

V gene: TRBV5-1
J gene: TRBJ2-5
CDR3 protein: CASSSGQSQETQYF

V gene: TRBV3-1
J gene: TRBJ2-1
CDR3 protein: CASSQDPSSEQFF

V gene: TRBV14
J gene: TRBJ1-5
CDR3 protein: CASSQGRFSDQPQHF

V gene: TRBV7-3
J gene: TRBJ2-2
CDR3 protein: CASSRDLNTGELFF

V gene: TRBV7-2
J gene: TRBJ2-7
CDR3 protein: CASTYTIYNEQYF

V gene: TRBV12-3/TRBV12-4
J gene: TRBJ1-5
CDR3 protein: CASSVDRVNQPQHF

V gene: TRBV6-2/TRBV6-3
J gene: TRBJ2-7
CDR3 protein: CASSFRRQDSSYEQYF

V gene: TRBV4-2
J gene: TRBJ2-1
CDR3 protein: CASSQADLTRGNNEQFF

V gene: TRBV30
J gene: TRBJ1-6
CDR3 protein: CAWSDGTSPLHF

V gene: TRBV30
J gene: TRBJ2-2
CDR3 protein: CAWSPTQGRKLFF

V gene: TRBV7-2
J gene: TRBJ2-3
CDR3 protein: CASRLKRLAADTQYF